This passage covers 11 T cell receptor beta chains from one sample sequenced in a study of blood T cell repertoires in COVID-19. The assay was immunoSEQ multiplex PCR, and TCRdb's table has in-frame clones only and misses some. The sample has over 50,000 clones; around four fifths are singletons. What was sequenced was peripheral blood. All receptors derive from a man in his 70s with acute or convalescent COVID-19.

The chain has TRBV2 and TRBJ2-1; possible D gene TRBD1, 6 bases. The length of the CDR3 is 14 residues. Trimming left V 6 bases short and J 10 bases short, with 19 bases between. Germline CDR1 and CDR2: SNHLY and FYNNEI. The CDR3 is CASSTGLGEREQFF. For the CDR3, the DNA is TGTGCCAGCAGCACAGGGTTAGGGGAGAGGGAGCAGTTCTTC.

The chain employs TRBV11-2 and TRBJ2-3; TRBD2 aligns across 8 bases. Germline CDR1 reads SGHAT; CDR2 reads FQNNGV. J lost 6 bases, V lost 0 bases, and 8 bases had no gene match. The CDR3 runs to 16 residues. CDR3 sequence (DNA): TGTGCCAGCAGCTTAGATCGCGGGGGGCCCCAGGATACGCAGTATTTT. This gives the protein CASSLDRGGPQDTQYF.

There are a few counts of this clone. Written as DNA, the CDR3 is TGTGCCAGTAGTGCCACAGGGTTTAATTCACCCCTCCACTTT. This encodes CASSATGFNSPLHF. This chain links TRBV19 with TRBJ1-6, with a possible D match to TRBD1 (6 bases). Germline V gene lookup returns CDR1 LNHDA and CDR2 SQIVND (reference sequence). The CDR3 is made up of 14 amino acids. The V and J ends lost 5 bases and 6 bases respectively, with 11 bases between them. Supplemented by reference TRBV19 and TRBJ1-6, the full variable domain reads DGGITQSPKYLFRKEGQNVTLSCEQNLNHDAMYWYRQDPGQGLRLIYYSQIVNDFQKGDIAEGYSVSREKKESFPLTVTSAQKNPTAFYLCASSATGFNSPLHFGNGTRLTVT.

The genes are TRBV6-5 and TRBJ2-7, with 7 positions matching TRBD1. The V gene's germline CDR1 is MNHEY and CDR2 SVGAGI. J lost 0 bases, V lost 0 bases, and 5 bases had no gene match. CDR3 length: 16 amino acids. The CDR3: CASSYSAGGSSYEQYF. The CDR3, as DNA: TGTGCCAGCAGTTACTCGGCAGGGGGAAGCTCCTACGAGCAGTACTTC.

The chain couples TRBV6-1 to TRBJ1-2, with a possible D match to TRBD1 (5 bases). The germline V gene has CDR1 MNHNS and CDR2 SASEGT. The CDR3 loop spans 16 amino acids. V dropped 0 bases and J dropped 5 bases, with 16 bases sitting between them. As DNA, the CDR3 is TGTGCCAGCAGTGAAGCGGTGGCCTCAGCAGGGTATGGCTACACCTTC. This gives the protein CASSEAVASAGYGYTF.

The V gene is TRBV10-3, the J gene TRBJ2-5; 9 bases are shared with TRBD1. The V and J ends lost 3 bases and 0 bases, in that order; junction bases with no gene match: 5. Germline V CDR1 and CDR2: ENHRY, SYGVKD. CDR3 length: 16 amino acids. This CDR3 reads CAISDPTGGNQETQYF. In nucleotides, the CDR3 is TGTGCCATCAGTGACCCGACAGGGGGGAACCAAGAGACCCAGTACTTC.

The V call is TRBV28, the J call TRBJ2-1, with 7 bases aligning to TRBD1. This CDR3 has 15 amino acids. V lost 1 base to trimming and J lost 6 bases; unmatched junction nucleotides: 6. Germline loops: CDR1 MDHEN, CDR2 SYDVKM. CDR3 in amino acids: CASSLSGTAPNEQFF. CDR3 nucleotides: TGTGCCAGCAGTTTATCTGGGACAGCGCCCAATGAGCAGTTCTTC.

This clone has only a few counts. The chain uses TRBV19 and TRBJ1-1; D perhaps matches TRBD1 (5 bases). Germline V CDR1 and CDR2: LNHDA, SQIVND (reference sequence). V was shortened by 4 bases and J by 7 bases, with 13 bases between the two germline ends. The CDR3 spans 13 residues. The CDR3 protein is CASSRGYGVEAFF. CDR3 sequence (DNA): TGTGCCAGTAGTAGGGGCTATGGGGTTGAAGCTTTCTTT.

The V and J genes are TRBV7-9 and TRBJ2-1, with 7 bases aligning to TRBD2. After removal of 2 bases from V and 7 bases from J, the junction contained 5 bases not matched to a gene. The CDR3 contains 14 residues. CDR1 and CDR2 (germline): SEHNR, FQNEAQ (reference sequence). The CDR3 DNA follows: TGTGCCAGCAGCTTATTCAGCGGGGAAAATGAGCAGTTCTTC. Translation gives CASSLFSGENEQFF. Full variable domain (missing parts from reference TRBV7-9 and TRBJ2-1): DTGVSQNPRHKITKRGQNVTFRCDPISEHNRLYWYRQTLGQGPEFLTYFQNEAQLEKSRLLSDRFSAERPKGSFSTLEIQRTEQGDSAMYLCASSLFSGENEQFFGPGTRLTVL.

This chain joins TRBV10-1 and TRBJ2-1; 10 bases agree with TRBD2. CDR1 is WNHNN, CDR2 SYGVQD, per germline (reference sequence). The V and J ends lost 2 bases and 5 bases, in that order; junction bases with no gene match: 6. The length of the CDR3 is 16 residues. DNA for the CDR3: TGCGCCAGCAGTGAGCGGGAGCGGGGGGGAAACAATGAGCAGTTCTTC. Protein: CASSERERGGNNEQFF.

V usage is TRBV7-8 and J usage is TRBJ2-1; the match to TRBD1 covers 9 bases. This CDR3 region has 16 residues. V dropped 5 bases and J dropped 7; count of bases not matched to a gene: 12. CDR1 SGHVS and CDR2 FQNEAQ come from the germline V gene. The CDR3 is CASSLMGGTGSNEQFF. The CDR3 DNA follows: TGTGCCAGCAGCCTCATGGGAGGGACAGGGAGTAATGAGCAGTTCTTC.